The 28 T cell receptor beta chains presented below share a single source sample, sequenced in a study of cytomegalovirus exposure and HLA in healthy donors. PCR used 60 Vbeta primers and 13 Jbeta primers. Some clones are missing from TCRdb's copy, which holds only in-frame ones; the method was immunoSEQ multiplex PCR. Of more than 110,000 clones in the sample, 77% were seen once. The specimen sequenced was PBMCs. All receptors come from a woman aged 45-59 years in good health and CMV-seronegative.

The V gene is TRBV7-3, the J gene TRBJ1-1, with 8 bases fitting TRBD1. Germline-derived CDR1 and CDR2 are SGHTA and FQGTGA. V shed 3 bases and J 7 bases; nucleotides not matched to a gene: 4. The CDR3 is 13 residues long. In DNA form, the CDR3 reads TGTGCCAGCAGCTTGACAGGGGACGTTGAAGCTTTCTTT. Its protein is CASSLTGDVEAFF.

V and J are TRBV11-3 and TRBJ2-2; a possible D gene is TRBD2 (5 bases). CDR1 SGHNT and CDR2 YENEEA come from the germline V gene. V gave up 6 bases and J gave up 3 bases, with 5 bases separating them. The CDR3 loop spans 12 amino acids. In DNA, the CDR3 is TGTGCCAGCAGGGAGGACACCGGGGAGCTGTTTTTT. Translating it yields CASREDTGELFF.

The CDR3 bases are TGTGCCAGCAGCTCGGGACTAGCTCCCGAGACCCAGTACTTC. Amino acid sequence: CASSSGLAPETQYF. This chain links TRBV7-2 with TRBJ2-5; 9 bases fit TRBD2. The CDR3 covers 14 residues. The V gene end was trimmed by 4 bases and the J gene end by 5 bases; junction bases not matched to a gene: 5. The germline CDR1 and CDR2 sequences are SGHTA and FQGNSA.

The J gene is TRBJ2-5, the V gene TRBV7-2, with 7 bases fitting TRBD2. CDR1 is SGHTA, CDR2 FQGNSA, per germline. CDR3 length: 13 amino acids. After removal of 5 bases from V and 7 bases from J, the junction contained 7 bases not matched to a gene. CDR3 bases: TGTGCCAGCAGCCGGAGTCCGGGGGGGACCCAGTACTTC. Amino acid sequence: CASSRSPGGTQYF.

The CDR3 region has the DNA TGTGCCAGCAGCTTAGGGGGGGGGCGGGAGACCCAGTACTTC. It translates to CASSLGGGRETQYF. The V call is TRBV7-2, the J call TRBJ2-5; weak D call: TRBD2 (7 bases). The V end lost 1 base, the J end lost 5 bases, and 11 bases lay between the germline ends. Germline V gene sequence: CDR1 SGHTA, CDR2 FQGNSA. The CDR3 runs 14 residues. Combining the CDR3 with reference TRBV7-2 and TRBJ2-5 gives the whole variable domain GAGVSQSPSNKVTEKGKDVELRCDPISGHTALYWYRQSLGQGLEFLIYFQGNSAPDKSGLPSDRFSAERTGGSVSTLTIQRTQQEDSAVYLCASSLGGGRETQYFGPGTRLLVL.

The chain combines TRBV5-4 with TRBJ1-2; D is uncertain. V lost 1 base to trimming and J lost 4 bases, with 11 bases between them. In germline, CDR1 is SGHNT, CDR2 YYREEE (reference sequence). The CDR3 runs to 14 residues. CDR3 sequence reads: CASSLPAGLYGYTF. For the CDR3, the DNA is TGTGCCAGCAGCTTGCCGGCAGGCCTCTATGGCTACACCTTC.

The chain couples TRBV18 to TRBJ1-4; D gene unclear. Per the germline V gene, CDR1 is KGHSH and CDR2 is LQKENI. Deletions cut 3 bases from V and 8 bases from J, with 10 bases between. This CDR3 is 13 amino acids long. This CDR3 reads CASSPQAGEKLFF. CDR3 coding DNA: TGTGCCAGCTCACCGCAGGCGGGGGAAAAACTGTTTTTT.

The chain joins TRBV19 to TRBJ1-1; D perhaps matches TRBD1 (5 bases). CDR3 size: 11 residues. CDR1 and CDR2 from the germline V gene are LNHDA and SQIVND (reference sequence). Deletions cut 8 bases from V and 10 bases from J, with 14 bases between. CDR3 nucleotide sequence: TGTGCCAGTGCCGTCGGGCAGGGAGCTTTCTTT. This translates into CASAVGQGAFF.

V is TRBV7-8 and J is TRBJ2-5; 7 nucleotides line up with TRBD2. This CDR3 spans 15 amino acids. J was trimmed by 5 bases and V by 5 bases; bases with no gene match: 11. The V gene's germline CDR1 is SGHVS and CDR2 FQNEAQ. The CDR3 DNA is TGTGCCAGCAGCCGCTTGGGGAGGGGCGGGGAGACCCAGTACTTC. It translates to CASSRLGRGGETQYF.

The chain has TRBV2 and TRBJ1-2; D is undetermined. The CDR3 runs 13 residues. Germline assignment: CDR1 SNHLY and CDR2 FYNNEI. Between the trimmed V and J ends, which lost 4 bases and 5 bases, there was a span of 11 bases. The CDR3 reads CASSVNRLYGYTF. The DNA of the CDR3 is TGTGCCAGCAGTGTGAACAGATTATATGGCTACACCTTC.

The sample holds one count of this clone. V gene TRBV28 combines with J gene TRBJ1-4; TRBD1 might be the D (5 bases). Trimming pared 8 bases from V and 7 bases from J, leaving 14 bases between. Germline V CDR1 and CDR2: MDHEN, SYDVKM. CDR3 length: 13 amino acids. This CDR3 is CASLPPDSEKLFF. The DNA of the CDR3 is TGTGCCAGCTTACCTCCCGACAGTGAAAAACTGTTTTTT.

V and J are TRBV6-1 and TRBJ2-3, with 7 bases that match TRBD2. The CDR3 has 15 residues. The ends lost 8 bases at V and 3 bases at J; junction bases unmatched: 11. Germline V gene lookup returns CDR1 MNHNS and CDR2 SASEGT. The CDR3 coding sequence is TGTGCCAGCGGGGGGGAGTACCTTATGACAGATACGCAGTATTTT. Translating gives CASGGEYLMTDTQYF.

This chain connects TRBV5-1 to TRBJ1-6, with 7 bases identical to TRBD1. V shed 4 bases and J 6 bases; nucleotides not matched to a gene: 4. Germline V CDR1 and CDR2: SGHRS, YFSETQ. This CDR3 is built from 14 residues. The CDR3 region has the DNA TGCGCCAGCAGCCAGGGGACAGTTAATTCACCCCTCCACTTT. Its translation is CASSQGTVNSPLHF. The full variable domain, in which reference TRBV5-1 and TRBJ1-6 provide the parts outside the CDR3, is KAGVTQTPRYLIKTRGQQVTLSCSPISGHRSVSWYQQTPGQGLQFLFEYFSETQRNKGNFPGRFSGRQFSNSRSEMNVSTLELGDSALYLCASSQGTVNSPLHFGNGTRLTVT.

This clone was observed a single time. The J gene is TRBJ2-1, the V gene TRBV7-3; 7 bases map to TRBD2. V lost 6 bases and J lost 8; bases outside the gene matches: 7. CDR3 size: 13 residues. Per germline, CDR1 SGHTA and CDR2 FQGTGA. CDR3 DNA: TGTGCCAGCAGTTCGGTGGGGGGGGATGAGCAGTTCTTC. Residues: CASSSVGGDEQFF.

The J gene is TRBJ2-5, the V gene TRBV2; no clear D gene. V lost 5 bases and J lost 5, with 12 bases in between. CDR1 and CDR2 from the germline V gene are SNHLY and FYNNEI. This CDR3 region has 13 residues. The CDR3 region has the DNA TGTGCCAGCAGTCCTAGGCCTACGGAGACCCAGTACTTC. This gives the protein CASSPRPTETQYF.

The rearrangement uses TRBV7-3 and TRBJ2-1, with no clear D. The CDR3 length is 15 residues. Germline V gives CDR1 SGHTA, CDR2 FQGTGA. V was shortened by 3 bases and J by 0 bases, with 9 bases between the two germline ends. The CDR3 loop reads CASSFVLSSYNEQFF. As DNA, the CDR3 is TGTGCCAGCAGCTTCGTACTGAGCTCCTACAATGAGCAGTTCTTC.

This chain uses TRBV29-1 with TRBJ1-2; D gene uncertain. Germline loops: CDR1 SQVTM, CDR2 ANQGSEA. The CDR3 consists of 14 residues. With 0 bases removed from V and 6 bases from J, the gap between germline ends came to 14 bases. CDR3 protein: CSVEDTWSGDGYTF. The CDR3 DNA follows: TGCAGCGTTGAAGACACTTGGAGTGGAGATGGCTACACCTTC.

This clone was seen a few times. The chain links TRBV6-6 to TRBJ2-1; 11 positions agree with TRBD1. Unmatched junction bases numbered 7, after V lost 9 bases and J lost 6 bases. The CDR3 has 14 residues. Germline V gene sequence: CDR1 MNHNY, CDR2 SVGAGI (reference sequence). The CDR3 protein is CASLSGTGGNEQFF. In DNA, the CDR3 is TGTGCCAGTCTTTCCGGGACAGGGGGCAATGAGCAGTTCTTC.

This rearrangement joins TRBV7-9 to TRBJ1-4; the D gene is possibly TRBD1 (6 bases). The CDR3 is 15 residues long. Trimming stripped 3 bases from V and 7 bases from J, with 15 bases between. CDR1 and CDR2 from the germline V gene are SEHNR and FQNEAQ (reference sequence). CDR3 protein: CASSLMGGLGEKLFF. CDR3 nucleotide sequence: TGTGCCAGCAGCTTGATGGGGGGGCTGGGTGAAAAACTGTTTTTT.

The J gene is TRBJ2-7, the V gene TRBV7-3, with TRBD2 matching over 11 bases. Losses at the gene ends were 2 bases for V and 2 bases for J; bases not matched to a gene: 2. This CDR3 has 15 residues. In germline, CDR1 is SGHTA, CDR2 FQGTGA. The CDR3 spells CASSLLAGGTYEQYF. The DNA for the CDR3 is TGTGCCAGCAGCTTACTAGCGGGAGGCACCTACGAGCAGTACTTC.

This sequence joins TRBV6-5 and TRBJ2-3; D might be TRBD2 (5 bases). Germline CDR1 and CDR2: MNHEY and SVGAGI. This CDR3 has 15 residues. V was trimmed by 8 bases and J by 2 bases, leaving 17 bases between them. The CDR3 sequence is CASLERRRFTDTQYF. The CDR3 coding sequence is TGTGCCAGCCTTGAGCGGAGGCGCTTCACAGATACGCAGTATTTT.

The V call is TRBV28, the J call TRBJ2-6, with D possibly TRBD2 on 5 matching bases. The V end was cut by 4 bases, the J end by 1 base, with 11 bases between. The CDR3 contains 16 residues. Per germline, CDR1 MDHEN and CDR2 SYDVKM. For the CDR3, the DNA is TGTGCCAGCAGTTCCACGAGGGCATCTGGGGCCAACGTCCTGACTTTC. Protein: CASSSTRASGANVLTF.

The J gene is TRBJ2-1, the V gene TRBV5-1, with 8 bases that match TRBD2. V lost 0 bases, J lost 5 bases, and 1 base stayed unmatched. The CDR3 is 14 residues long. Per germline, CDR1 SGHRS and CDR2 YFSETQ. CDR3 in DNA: TGCGCCAGCAGCTTGGAGCGGGGGAACAATGAGCAGTTCTTC. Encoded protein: CASSLERGNNEQFF.

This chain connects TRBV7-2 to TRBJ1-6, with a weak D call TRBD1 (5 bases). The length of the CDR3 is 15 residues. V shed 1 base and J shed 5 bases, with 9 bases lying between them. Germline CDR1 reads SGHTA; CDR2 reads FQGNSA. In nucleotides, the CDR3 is TGTGCCAGCAGCTTAGGGACACTTGATAATTCACCCCTCCACTTT. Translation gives CASSLGTLDNSPLHF.

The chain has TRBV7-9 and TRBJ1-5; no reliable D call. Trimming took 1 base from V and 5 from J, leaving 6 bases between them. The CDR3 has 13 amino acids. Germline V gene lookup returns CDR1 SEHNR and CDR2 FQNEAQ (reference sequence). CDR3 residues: CASSLERYQPQHF. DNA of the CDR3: TGTGCCAGCAGCTTAGAGCGTTATCAGCCCCAGCATTTT.

The CDR3 here is CASSPSLASSNQPQHF. The CDR3 DNA reads TGTGCCAGCTCACCATCGTTAGCCAGCAGCAATCAGCCCCAGCATTTT. The rearrangement joins TRBV18 to TRBJ1-5, with unresolved D. The CDR3 runs 16 residues. V lost 2 bases, J lost 1 base, and 12 bases lay in between. Germline CDR1 is KGHSH and CDR2 is LQKENI.

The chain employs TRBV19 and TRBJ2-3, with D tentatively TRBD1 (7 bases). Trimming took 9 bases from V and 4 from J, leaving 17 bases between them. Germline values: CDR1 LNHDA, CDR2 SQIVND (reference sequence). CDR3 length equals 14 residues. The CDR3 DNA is TGTGCCAGCGATCCAGGCAGGGGGGCAGATACGCAGTATTTT. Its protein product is CASDPGRGADTQYF.

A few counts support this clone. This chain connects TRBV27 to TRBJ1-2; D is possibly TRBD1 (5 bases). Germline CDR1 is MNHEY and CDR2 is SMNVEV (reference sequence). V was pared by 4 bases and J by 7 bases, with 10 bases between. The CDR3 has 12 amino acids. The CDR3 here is CASSSQGFGYTF. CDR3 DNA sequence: TGTGCCAGCAGTTCTCAGGGATTTGGCTACACCTTC.